This T cell receptor beta chain stems from a study of shared clonotypes between healthy human individuals. Naive CD8 cells lacked CD45RO and underwent positive selection for CCR7, leaving out terminally differentiated effector memory CD45RA+ cells. Sequenced by immunoSEQ multiplex PCR; TCRdb stores in-frame clones only, minus some. The data show hundreds of thousands of clones, 95% to 96% seen once. Sequencing input: naive CD8+ T cells sorted from blood. The sequence was collected from a woman aged 30 to 39 in good health.

CDR3 protein: CASSFGAGYEQYF. In DNA form, the CDR3 reads TGTGCCAGCAGCTTCGGGGCGGGCTACGAGCAGTACTTC. The rearrangement joins TRBV5-4 to TRBJ2-7, with D perhaps TRBD1 or TRBD2 (5 bases each). Between the trimmed V and J ends, which lost 2 bases and 3 bases, there was a span of 9 bases. Germline V lookup: CDR1 SGHNT, CDR2 YYREEE (reference sequence). The CDR3 is 13 amino acids. The whole variable domain, remainder taken from reference TRBV5-4 and TRBJ2-7, is ETGVTQSPTHLIKTRGQQVTLRCSSQSGHNTVSWYQQALGQGPQFIFQYYREEENGRGNFPPRFSGLQFPNYSSELNVNALELDDSALYLCASSFGAGYEQYFGPGTRLTVT.